The clone carrying this TCR beta chain came up once. Each sample came from a Caucasian adult donor living in Nashville, Tennessee. This CDR3 region has 15 residues. V lost 1 base, J lost 0 bases, and 10 bases lay in between. Germline V gene lookup returns CDR1 MNHNS and CDR2 SASEGT. This sample is drawn from a study of shared clonotypes between healthy human individuals. Measured with immunoSEQ multiplex PCR; TCRdb has only the in-frame clones, and not every one. Here the sample spans 400,000 to 600,000 clones, 75% to 80% being singletons. This TCR was recovered from a woman in her forties in good health. Some clones in this sample may be carry-over from other donors' samples. The source material was PBMCs. V is TRBV6-1 and J is TRBJ2-7, with no clear D. CDR3 loop: CASSEVPGVSYEQYF. In nucleotides, the CDR3 is TGTGCCAGCAGTGAAGTTCCAGGAGTCTCCTACGAGCAGTACTTC.